The 5 T cell receptor beta chains below all came from one sample that was sequenced in a study of regulatory T cells in long-lasting Graves disease. Time point meaning: newly diagnosed GD, antithyroid drugs for less than 3 months. PBMCs provided the RNA from which the TCR library was made. Arm-PCR of CDR3 regions and iRepertoire HTBI primers were used to build TCR beta libraries. TCRdb re-analysed the multiplex PCR reads in MiXCR, keeping a single row per CDR3 protein. The data contain around 400,000 distinct CDR3 sequences, 15% of them singletons. The sample here was peripheral blood mononuclear cells (PBMCs), taken at new diagnosis, from a patient treated with antithyroid drugs. These receptors all stem from a female donor with Graves disease.

This clonotype was seen ten or more times. The J gene is TRBJ1-1, the V gene TRBV28; D call uncertain. CDR3 length: 12 amino acids. V was cut by 6 bases and J by 4 bases, with 9 bases left in between. Germline CDR1 and CDR2: MDHEN and SYDVKM. The CDR3 bases are TGTGCCAGCAGACTAGACACCACTGAAGCTTTCTTT. This codes for CASRLDTTEAFF.

This clonotype was detected many times. The V gene is TRBV5-5, the J gene TRBJ1-5; no clear D gene. The V and J ends lost 2 bases and 3 bases respectively, with 9 bases between them. CDR3 size: 14 residues. CDR1 is SGHKS and CDR2 is YYEKEE in the germline V gene (reference sequence). CDR3 sequence (DNA): TGTGCCAGCAGCTTTTTCAGTGACAATCAGCCCCAGCATTTT. Translation gives CASSFFSDNQPQHF.

This clonotype was counted many times. The chain carries TRBV6-2 or TRBV6-3 and TRBJ2-3; D not certain. The CDR3 is 13 amino acids. The V end was cut by 7 bases, the J end by 4 bases, with 12 bases between. The germline V gene encodes CDR1 MNHEY and CDR2 SVGEGT. CDR3: CASTQGAPDTQYF. The DNA for the CDR3 is TGTGCCAGCACCCAAGGCGCACCAGATACGCAGTATTTT.

The rearrangement uses TRBV20-1 and TRBJ2-7; D is undetermined. Trimming took off 6 bases at V and 4 bases at J, with 7 bases between the two ends. Germline CDR1 is DFQATT and CDR2 is SNEGSKA (reference sequence). This CDR3 has 10 residues. The CDR3 spells CSAQHYEQYF. The CDR3 coding sequence is TGCAGTGCCCAACATTACGAGCAGTACTTC.

This clonotype was recorded a few times. The chain links TRBV5-1 to TRBJ2-3; 9 bases are a match to TRBD1. The length of the CDR3 is 18 residues. Germline-derived CDR1 and CDR2 are SGHRS and YFSETQ. Trimming took 4 bases from V and 0 from J; bases not matched to a gene: 12. The CDR3 sequence: CASSPALGQGISTDTQYF. Written as DNA, the CDR3 is TGCGCCAGCAGCCCGGCACTAGGACAGGGGATCAGCACAGATACGCAGTATTTT.